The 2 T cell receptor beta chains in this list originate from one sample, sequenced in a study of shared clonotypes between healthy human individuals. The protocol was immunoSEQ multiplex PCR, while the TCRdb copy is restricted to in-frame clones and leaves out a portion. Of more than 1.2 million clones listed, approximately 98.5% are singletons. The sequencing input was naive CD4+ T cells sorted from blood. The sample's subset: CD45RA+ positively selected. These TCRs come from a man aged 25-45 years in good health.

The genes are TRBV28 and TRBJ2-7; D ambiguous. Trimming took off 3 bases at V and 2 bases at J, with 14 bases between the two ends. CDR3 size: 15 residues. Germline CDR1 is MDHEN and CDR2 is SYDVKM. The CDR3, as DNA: TGTGCCAGCAGTTTTAGAGCAGCCAATACCTACGAGCAGTACTTC. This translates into CASSFRAANTYEQYF. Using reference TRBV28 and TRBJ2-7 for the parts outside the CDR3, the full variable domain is DVKVTQSSRYLVKRTGEKVFLECVQDMDHENMFWYRQDPGLGLRLIYFSYDVKMKEKGDIPEGYSVSREKKERFSLILESASTNQTSMYLCASSFRAANTYEQYFGPGTRLTVT.

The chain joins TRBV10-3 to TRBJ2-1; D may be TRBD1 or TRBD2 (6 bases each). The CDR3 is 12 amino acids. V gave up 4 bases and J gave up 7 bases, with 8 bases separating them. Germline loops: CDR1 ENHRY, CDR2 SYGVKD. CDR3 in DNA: TGTGCCATCAGTGGGGGGGCGAATGAGCAGTTCTTC. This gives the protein CAISGGANEQFF.